This T cell receptor (beta chain) was sequenced during a study of T-cell reconstitution after alpha-beta-depleted transplantation in children. The germline CDR1 and CDR2 sequences are MNHEY and SVGEGT. The CDR3 covers 16 residues. The V end lost 5 bases, the J end lost 1 base, and 15 bases lay between the germline ends. Unique molecular identifiers were incorporated into the prepared TCRbeta library. Using its own MiXCR run on the PCR reads, TCRdb lists one record per CDR3 protein. The table has some 490,000 distinct CDR3 sequences, 9.5% to 15% seen once; the top ten hold 4.5% to 6%. This receptor was obtained from a human donor who donated a stem cell graft to a child with combined immunodeficiency. Sequenced here: PBMCs from the stem cell graft donor, sampled from the stem cell graft. This chain connects TRBV6-2 or TRBV6-3 to TRBJ2-1, with D possibly matching TRBD2 (7 bases). The CDR3: CASSSGTLLSYNEQFF. DNA for the CDR3: TGTGCCAGCAGTAGCGGGACACTGCTTTCCTACAATGAGCAGTTCTTC.